This TCR beta chain emerged from a study of regulatory T cells in long-lasting Graves disease. General study points: For persistent Graves' patients, TCR diversity was lower than for newly diagnosed ones. The study found TRBV28, TRBJ1-2 and TRBJ2-5 favored in persistent disease.

Assembly of TCR beta libraries relied on iRepertoire HTBI primers together with Arm-PCR of CDR3 regions. Using its own MiXCR run on the multiplex PCR reads, TCRdb lists one record per CDR3 protein. The table shows 560,000 or so distinct CDR3 sequences, with around 16% occurring only once. Trimming cost V 2 bases and J 4 bases; bases outside gene matches: 8. The CDR3 is made up of 18 amino acids. Per the germline V gene, CDR1 is LNHDA and CDR2 is SQIVND (reference sequence). Regarding time point: newly diagnosed GD, antithyroid drugs for less than 3 months. Researchers made the TCR library from RNA that was extracted from PBMCs. This clonotype was counted only a few times. Its antigen remains unknown. The same data also contributed to another study, on T cells in Graves' hyperthyroidism and ophthalmopathy. That report adds: Ophthalmopathy could be told apart from stable hyperthyroidism with a 13 V-J model.

The gene calls are TRBV19 and TRBJ2-2, with 12 bases fitting TRBD1. The receptor's source is a man between 18 and 35 years old with Graves disease. Sequencing was performed on peripheral blood mononuclear cells (PBMCs), taken at new diagnosis, from a patient treated with antithyroid drugs. The CDR3 spells CASSIMAGQGASTGELFF. CDR3 sequence (DNA): TGTGCCAGTAGTATAATGGCGGGACAGGGGGCGAGCACCGGGGAGCTGTTTTTT.